Sequencing of this T cell receptor (beta chain) was carried out in a study of blood T cell repertoires in COVID-19. Whole-study context: Italy, Spain and the United States were the sources of the convalescent and acute COVID-19 samples. PBMCs, B-cell-depleted T cells, or T cells provided the cDNA or gDNA that made up the material.

Measured with immunoSEQ multiplex PCR; TCRdb has only the in-frame clones, and not every one. The sample contains some 140,000 clones, about 80% of which appear only once. This clone appeared once. The germline V and J ends were trimmed by 5 bases and 11 bases, with 15 bases remaining between them. CDR3 length: 12 amino acids. The germline gives CDR1 SGHAT, CDR2 FQDESV (reference sequence). The sequencing input was peripheral blood. The chain joins TRBV11-1 to TRBJ1-1; D remains unclear. The clonotype comes from an older woman with acute or convalescent COVID-19. CDR3 DNA sequence: TGTGCCAGCAGCCCCGTGACACACCGTGCTTTCTTT. This gives the protein CASSPVTHRAFF.